This T cell receptor beta chain was identified in a study of control samples from healthy donors and cancer patients. Data came from immunoSEQ multiplex PCR; TCRdb stores just in-frame clones and leaves some out. The sample shows tens of thousands of clones, around nine tenths of them seen only once. The clonotype comes from a middle-aged man in good health. Sequenced material: blood.

The CDR3 reads CASSLNIYSPLHF. The CDR3 DNA reads as TGTGCCAGCAGCCTAAATATCTATTCACCCCTCCACTTT. The V and J genes are TRBV21-1 and TRBJ1-6. TRBV21-1 is tagged as a pseudogene. The CDR3 consists of 13 residues.